The TCR beta chain under discussion was sequenced for a study of patients and donors after allogeneic stem cell transplantation. V lost 0 bases and J 2 bases, leaving 7 bases between the germline ends. Germline assignment: CDR1 MNHEY and CDR2 SVGAGI. This CDR3 is built from 14 residues. TCRdb processed the RT-PCR reads anew with MiXCR; each CDR3 protein has one entry. This table holds 150,000 to 200,000 distinct CDR3 sequences, 41% found once. The rearrangement links TRBV6-5 to TRBJ1-1; D gene ambiguous. The sequence derives from a human donor who was either an allogeneic HSCT recipient or a stem cell or donor lymphocyte infusion donor (not recorded which). It is not recorded whose cells these are; they may come from a transplant donor. Sequencing was performed on blood, either unsorted or a sorted T cell fraction (not recorded which). CDR3 nucleotides: TGTGCCAGCAGTTACTCGCTCGGCAACACTGAAGCTTTCTTT. Its protein product is CASSYSLGNTEAFF.